Presented here are 32 T cell receptor beta chains from one specimen sequenced in a study of vaccination effects on CD4 cells after COVID-19. These receptors are not linked to any known antigen. The data were produced by immunoSEQ multiplex PCR, yet TCRdb's version contains in-frame clones alone and is incomplete. The sample has roughly 21,000 clones, around 70% seen once. ViraFEST used viral peptide pools to expand antigen-specific CD4+ T cells before sequencing. Cultured cells yielded isolated CD4+ T cells after about ten days. Among the vaccine recipients, none had a prior SARS-CoV-2 infection, and nucleocapsid antibodies were negative. This specimen consisted of CD4+ T cells from PBMCs cultured with HCoV-NL63 spike peptides, obtained before COVID-19 vaccination. The source is a human donor who received a COVID-19 vaccine.

This chain connects TRBV20-1 to TRBJ2-5; D may be TRBD2 (6 bases). V shed 5 bases and J shed 7 bases, with 11 bases lying between them. The CDR3 length is 11 residues. CDR1 and CDR2 (germline): DFQATT, SNEGSKA (reference sequence). The CDR3: CSAPSGGTQYF. In nucleotides, the CDR3 is TGCAGTGCTCCTTCCGGGGGGACCCAGTACTTC.

The V call is TRBV5-1, the J call TRBJ1-1; D call uncertain. The germline V and J ends were trimmed by 4 bases and 0 bases, with 13 bases remaining between them. From germline, CDR1 is SGHRS and CDR2 YFSETQ. This CDR3 comprises 15 residues. The CDR3, as DNA: TGCGCCAGCAGCCCCATGGCAGCGATGAACACTGAAGCTTTCTTT. It is translated as CASSPMAAMNTEAFF.

CDR3 protein: CASSLSGTHNEQFF. CDR3 in DNA: TGTGCCAGCAGCTTGTCAGGGACCCACAATGAGCAGTTCTTC. The genes are TRBV5-8 and TRBJ2-1; D tentatively reads TRBD1 or TRBD2 (5 bases each). Trimming stripped 1 base from V and 5 bases from J, with 10 bases between. Germline V CDR1 and CDR2: SGHTS, YDEGEE. The CDR3 loop spans 14 amino acids. The full variable domain, in which reference TRBV5-8 and TRBJ2-1 provide the parts outside the CDR3, is EAGVTQSPTHLIKTRGQQATLRCSPISGHTSVYWYQQALGLGLQFLLWYDEGEERNRGNFPPRFSGRQFPNYSSELNVNALELEDSALYLCASSLSGTHNEQFFGPGTRLTVL.

The chain recombines TRBV30 with TRBJ1-6; 8 bases align to TRBD1. Looked up from germline, CDR1 is GTSNPN and CDR2 is SVGIG (reference sequence). Trimming removed 5 bases from V and 9 bases from J; junction bases left unmatched: 0. CDR3 size: 11 residues. The CDR3 loop reads CAWDRGSPLHF. As DNA, the CDR3 is TGTGCCTGGGACAGGGGTTCACCCCTCCACTTT.

This chain links TRBV2 with TRBJ1-2; D is unclear. The V gene lost 6 bases and the J gene lost 2 bases, with 13 bases spanning the gap. CDR3 length equals 14 residues. Per germline, CDR1 SNHLY and CDR2 FYNNEI. The CDR3 reads CASRGTWTNYGYTF. DNA of the CDR3: TGTGCCAGCAGGGGTACCTGGACGAACTATGGCTACACCTTC.

The V and J genes are TRBV9 and TRBJ2-1; D perhaps matches TRBD1 (5 bases). Per germline, CDR1 SGDLS and CDR2 YYNGEE. CDR3 size: 15 residues. The V gene lost 2 bases and the J gene lost 10 bases, with 19 bases spanning the gap. CDR3 amino acids: CASSVSPQVGGEQFF. The DNA of the CDR3 is TGTGCCAGCAGCGTTTCCCCACAGGTTGGTGGCGAGCAGTTCTTC. Full variable domain (rest looked up from reference TRBV9 and TRBJ2-1): DSGVTQTPKHLITATGQRVTLRCSPRSGDLSVYWYQQSLDQGLQFLIQYYNGEERAKGNILERFSAQQFPDLHSELNLSSLELGDSALYFCASSVSPQVGGEQFFGPGTRLTVL.

The rearrangement links TRBV5-6 to TRBJ2-7; D gene ambiguous. Germline V lookup: CDR1 SGHDT, CDR2 YYEEEE. The V gene lost 0 bases and the J gene lost 9 bases, with 7 bases spanning the gap. This CDR3 has 11 amino acids. CDR3 loop: CASSLAGSQYF. The CDR3, as DNA: TGTGCCAGCAGCTTGGCAGGTTCGCAGTACTTC.

This chain uses TRBV25-1 with TRBJ2-3; 11 nucleotides align to TRBD2. The CDR3 length is 15 residues. The ends lost 5 bases at V and 1 base at J; junction bases unmatched: 2. Per germline, CDR1 MGHDK and CDR2 SYGVNS. CDR3 protein: CASSLLAGGTDTQYF. In DNA, the CDR3 is TGTGCCAGCAGTTTACTAGCGGGAGGCACAGATACGCAGTATTTT.

The V gene is TRBV6-5, the J gene TRBJ1-1; 12 positions match TRBD1. The CDR3 is 15 amino acids. The germline CDR1 and CDR2 sequences are MNHEY and SVGAGI. J gave up 1 base and V 6 bases, and 3 bases lay outside the gene matches. This CDR3 is CASRGTGGANTEAFF. The CDR3 DNA reads TGTGCCAGCAGGGGGACAGGGGGCGCGAACACTGAAGCTTTCTTT.

The chain has TRBV4-2 and TRBJ2-2, with TRBD2 matching 13 bases. The junction had 11 bases not matched to a gene; V was cut back by 4 bases and J by 0 bases. Per the germline V gene, CDR1 is LGHNA and CDR2 is YNFKEQ. The CDR3 totals 20 residues. The CDR3 protein is CASSPTIGLAGDANTGELFF. CDR3 DNA sequence: TGTGCCAGCAGCCCGACGATCGGACTAGCGGGAGACGCGAACACCGGGGAGCTGTTTTTT.

CDR3 coding DNA: TGTGCCAGCAGCCGCGTGGACTACCTAGCCACAGATACGCAGTATTTT. Residues: CASSRVDYLATDTQYF. V is TRBV4-2 and J is TRBJ2-3; D is possibly TRBD2 (6 bases). The germline CDR1 and CDR2 sequences are LGHNA and YNFKEQ. The V and J ends lost 4 bases and 2 bases respectively, with 16 bases between them. The CDR3 sequence is 16 residues long.

The V gene is TRBV5-1, the J gene TRBJ2-1; 12 bases match TRBD2. From germline, CDR1 is SGHRS and CDR2 YFSETQ. The CDR3 contains 18 residues. V trimming: 0 bases; J trimming: 3 bases; junction bases outside the gene matches: 7. The CDR3 region is CASSLEASGRALYNEQFF. Here the CDR3 DNA reads TGCGCCAGCAGCTTGGAGGCTAGCGGGAGGGCCCTCTACAATGAGCAGTTCTTC. Together with reference TRBV5-1 and TRBJ2-1, the CDR3 gives the full variable domain: KAGVTQTPRYLIKTRGQQVTLSCSPISGHRSVSWYQQTPGQGLQFLFEYFSETQRNKGNFPGRFSGRQFSNSRSEMNVSTLELGDSALYLCASSLEASGRALYNEQFFGPGTRLTVL.

The chain employs TRBV18 and TRBJ1-2; possible D gene TRBD1, 5 bases. There are 17 residues in the CDR3. Trimming left V 2 bases short and J 1 base short, with 17 bases between. Germline V lookup: CDR1 KGHSH, CDR2 LQKENI. CDR3 in amino acids: CASSPGTVTIYNYGYTF. The CDR3 nucleotides read TGTGCCAGCTCACCAGGGACCGTAACTATTTATAACTATGGCTACACCTTC.

The rearrangement links TRBV10-3 to TRBJ2-3, with 11 bases that match TRBD2. V dropped 0 bases and J dropped 4; count of bases not matched to a gene: 12. Germline V gene sequence: CDR1 ENHRY, CDR2 SYGVKD. This CDR3 comprises 19 residues. The CDR3 DNA reads as TGTGCCATCAGTGAGTCCCTAAACCAACTAGCGGGAGTTTCAGATACGCAGTATTTT. Amino acids: CAISESLNQLAGVSDTQYF.

By proportion, this clone is medium-sized (0.01 to 0.1%). The chain uses TRBV6-5 and TRBJ1-5; D is perhaps TRBD1 (6 bases). The CDR3 spans 14 residues. The V end lost 6 bases, the J end lost 3 bases, and 12 bases lay between the germline ends. Germline values: CDR1 MNHEY, CDR2 SVGAGI. The CDR3 sequence: CASREQGFNQPQHF. The CDR3 region has the DNA TGTGCCAGCAGGGAGCAGGGGTTCAATCAGCCCCAGCATTTT.

This chain joins TRBV30 and TRBJ2-1; tentative D call: TRBD2 (6 bases). This CDR3 has 17 residues. Trimming took 1 base from V and 8 from J, leaving 24 bases between them. CDR1 is GTSNPN and CDR2 is SVGIG in the germline V gene (reference sequence). In DNA, the CDR3 is TGTGCCTGGAGTGCGGGGGACCGGGCCTTCCCTATGGATGAGCAGTTCTTC. This encodes CAWSAGDRAFPMDEQFF.

This chain joins TRBV30 and TRBJ2-3; TRBD2 matches 9 bases. CDR1 is GTSNPN and CDR2 is SVGIG in the germline V gene (reference sequence). J gave up 5 bases and V 4 bases, and 13 bases lay outside the gene matches. CDR3 length: 16 amino acids. The CDR3: CAWTSGLRGGRDTQYF. For the CDR3, the DNA is TGTGCCTGGACGTCTGGCTTGCGGGGGGGCCGAGATACGCAGTATTTT.

The rearrangement uses TRBV9 and TRBJ1-3, with D tentatively TRBD1 (5 bases). Trimming took off 0 bases at V and 2 bases at J, with 12 bases between the two ends. CDR3 length: 16 residues. The germline V gene has CDR1 SGDLS and CDR2 YYNGEE. For the CDR3, the DNA is TGTGCCAGCAGCGTAGGACAGCCCCATCCTGGAAACACCATATATTTT. Residues: CASSVGQPHPGNTIYF.

This chain connects TRBV19 to TRBJ2-7; a possible D gene is TRBD1 (6 bases). With 3 bases removed from V and 7 bases from J, the gap between germline ends came to 16 bases. Germline V CDR1 and CDR2: LNHDA, SQIVND (reference sequence). This CDR3 comprises 14 residues. CDR3 in amino acids: CASSIGDTVGEQYF. The DNA of the CDR3 is TGTGCCAGTAGTATCGGGGACACCGTCGGGGAGCAGTACTTC.

This clone has just one count. The chain recombines TRBV4-2 with TRBJ2-3; tentative D call: TRBD2 (6 bases). The V and J ends lost 5 bases and 5 bases respectively, with 14 bases between them. The CDR3 loop spans 14 amino acids. Per germline, CDR1 LGHNA and CDR2 YNFKEQ. CDR3 in DNA: TGTGCCAGCAGCGGAGGGGCTTGGGTAGATACGCAGTATTTT. It encodes CASSGGAWVDTQYF.

This clone has a handful of counts. The rearrangement uses TRBV5-6 and TRBJ2-7; D not certain. The ends were cut back, 3 bases at V and 3 bases at J, with 4 bases in the middle. The CDR3 is 11 amino acids. Looked up from germline, CDR1 is SGHDT and CDR2 is YYEEEE. CDR3 protein: CASSSFYEQYF. The CDR3 DNA follows: TGTGCCAGCAGCTCCTTCTACGAGCAGTACTTC.

This chain connects TRBV25-1 to TRBJ2-2, with D unclear. Per the germline V gene, CDR1 is MGHDK and CDR2 is SYGVNS. This CDR3 is 14 amino acids long. Trimming stripped 4 bases from V and 1 base from J, with 7 bases between. CDR3 loop: CASSGPENTGELFF. The CDR3 DNA sequence: TGTGCCAGCAGTGGACCCGAGAACACCGGGGAGCTGTTTTTT.

The chain carries TRBV6-2 or TRBV6-3 and TRBJ2-1, with 10 bases lining up with TRBD2. The CDR3 spans 15 residues. Germline lookup yields CDR1 MNHEY and CDR2 SVGEGT. Germline trimming cut 2 bases from V and 6 bases from J; bases unmatched to any gene: 4. The CDR3 DNA reads TGTGCCAGCAGTTACGGCCTAGCGGGAGTCAATGAGCAGTTCTTC. This codes for CASSYGLAGVNEQFF.

V is TRBV12-3 or TRBV12-4 and J is TRBJ2-1, with D maybe TRBD1 (5 bases). The CDR3 consists of 11 residues. Trimming left V 2 bases short and J 9 bases short, with 5 bases between. CDR3 sequence (DNA): TGTGCCAGCAGTTTAAGGGGTGAGCAGTTCTTC. It yields the protein CASSLRGEQFF.

This clone appeared a few times. The rearrangement uses TRBV28 and TRBJ1-3; D is ambiguous. Germline CDR1 reads MDHEN; CDR2 reads SYDVKM. There are 15 residues in the CDR3. V was trimmed by 4 bases and J by 4 bases, leaving 14 bases between them. The CDR3 DNA reads TGTGCCAGCAGTTCCCGGGCCAAAGAGGGAAACACCATATATTTT. The encoded protein is CASSSRAKEGNTIYF.

The V call is TRBV7-8, the J call TRBJ2-5, with D perhaps matching TRBD1 or TRBD2 (5 bases each). Germline loops: CDR1 SGHVS, CDR2 FQNEAQ. V lost 5 bases and J lost 2, with 18 bases in between. The CDR3 contains 16 residues. The CDR3 loop is CASSQSRLGVQETQYF. CDR3 DNA: TGTGCCAGCAGCCAAAGCCGCTTGGGGGTACAAGAGACCCAGTACTTC.

This clone was detected only once. This chain links TRBV11-2 with TRBJ2-5, with 11 nucleotides matching TRBD2. Germline V CDR1 and CDR2: SGHAT, FQNNGV. This CDR3 region has 15 residues. The trim removed 1 base at V and 5 bases at J, leaving 3 bases unmatched. CDR3: CASSLALAGAETQYF. In nucleotides, the CDR3 is TGTGCCAGCAGCTTAGCACTAGCGGGAGCGGAGACCCAGTACTTC.

The chain joins TRBV9 to TRBJ2-7; TRBD2 agrees at 10 bases. The germline V gene has CDR1 SGDLS and CDR2 YYNGEE. The CDR3 has 17 residues. The V segment lost 0 bases and the J segment 1 base; nucleotides outside the gene matches: 7. The CDR3 DNA sequence: TGTGCCAGCAGCGTAGGGGGGGGGACTAGCGAGTCCTACGAGCAGTACTTC. It codes for CASSVGGGTSESYEQYF.

This clone was counted a single time. This chain uses TRBV5-6 with TRBJ2-6; TRBD1 is a possible D gene (6 bases). V was clipped by 5 bases and J by 3 bases, with 15 bases between them. Germline V CDR1 and CDR2: SGHDT, YYEEEE. The CDR3 length is 16 residues. This CDR3 reads CASSRKQGGGANVLTF. The CDR3 DNA is TGTGCCAGCAGTCGCAAACAGGGTGGTGGGGCCAACGTCCTGACTTTC. Full variable domain (remainder filled in from reference TRBV5-6 and TRBJ2-6): DAGVTQSPTHLIKTRGQQVTLRCSPKSGHDTVSWYQQALGQGPQFIFQYYEEEERQRGNFPDRFSGHQFPNYSSELNVNALLLGDSALYLCASSRKQGGGANVLTFGAGSRLTVL.

V and J are TRBV4-3 and TRBJ2-5, with D uncertain. This CDR3 comprises 14 residues. Per the germline V gene, CDR1 is LGHNA and CDR2 is YSLEER. Trimming left V 0 bases short and J 5 bases short, with 10 bases between. CDR3 amino acids: CASSQEGVRETQYF. For the CDR3, the DNA is TGCGCCAGCAGCCAAGAAGGAGTGCGGGAGACCCAGTACTTC.

In this sample, this clone turned up once. The rearrangement joins TRBV6-2 or TRBV6-3 to TRBJ1-1; D is unresolved. The CDR3 is made up of 11 amino acids. Germline V gene data show CDR1 as MNHEY and CDR2 as SVGEGT. Trimming shortened V by 2 bases and J by 8 bases, and 6 bases separated the two germline ends. The CDR3 nucleotides read TGTGCCAGCAGTTACAGCCTAGAAGCTTTCTTT. It translates to CASSYSLEAFF.

The chain uses TRBV2 and TRBJ2-4; D is unresolved. V lost 4 bases and J lost 5, with 3 bases in between. This CDR3 has 11 amino acids. Per the germline V gene, CDR1 is SNHLY and CDR2 is FYNNEI. The CDR3, as DNA: TGTGCCAGCAGTGCCCAAAACATTCAGTACTTC. Translating gives CASSAQNIQYF.